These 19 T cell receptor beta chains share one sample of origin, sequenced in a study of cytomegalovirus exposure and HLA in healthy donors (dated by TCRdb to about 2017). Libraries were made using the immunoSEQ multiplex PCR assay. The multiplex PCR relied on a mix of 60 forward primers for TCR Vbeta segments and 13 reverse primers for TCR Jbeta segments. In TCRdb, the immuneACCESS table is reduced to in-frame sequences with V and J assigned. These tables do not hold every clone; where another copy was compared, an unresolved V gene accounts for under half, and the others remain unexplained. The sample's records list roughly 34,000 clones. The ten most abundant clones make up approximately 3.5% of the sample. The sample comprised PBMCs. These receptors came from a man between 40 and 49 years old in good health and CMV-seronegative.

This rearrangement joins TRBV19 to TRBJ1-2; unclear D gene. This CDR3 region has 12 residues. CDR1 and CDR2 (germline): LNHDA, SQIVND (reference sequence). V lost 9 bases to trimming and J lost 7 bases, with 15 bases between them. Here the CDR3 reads CASATSIAGYTF. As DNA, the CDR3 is TGTGCCAGCGCCACTTCGATAGCTGGCTACACCTTC.

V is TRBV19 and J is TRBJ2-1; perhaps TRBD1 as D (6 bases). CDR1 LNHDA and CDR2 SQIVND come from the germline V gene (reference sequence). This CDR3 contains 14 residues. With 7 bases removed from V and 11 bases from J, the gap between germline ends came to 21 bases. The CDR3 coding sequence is TGTGCCAGTAACCCCCCGACCGGGACAACGAAGCAGTTCTTC. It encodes CASNPPTGTTKQFF.

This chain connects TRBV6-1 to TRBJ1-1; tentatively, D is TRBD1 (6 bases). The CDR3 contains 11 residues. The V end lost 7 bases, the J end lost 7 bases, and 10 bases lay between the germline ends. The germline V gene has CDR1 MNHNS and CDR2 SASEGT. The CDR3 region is CASKTDSEAFF. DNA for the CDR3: TGTGCCAGCAAAACGGACAGTGAAGCTTTCTTT.

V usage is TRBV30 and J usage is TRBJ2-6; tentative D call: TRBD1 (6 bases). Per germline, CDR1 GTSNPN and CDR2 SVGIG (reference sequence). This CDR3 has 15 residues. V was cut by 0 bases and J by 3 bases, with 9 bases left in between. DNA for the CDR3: TGTGCCTGGAGTGTCTGGGGGCTTGGGGCCAACGTCCTGACTTTC. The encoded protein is CAWSVWGLGANVLTF.

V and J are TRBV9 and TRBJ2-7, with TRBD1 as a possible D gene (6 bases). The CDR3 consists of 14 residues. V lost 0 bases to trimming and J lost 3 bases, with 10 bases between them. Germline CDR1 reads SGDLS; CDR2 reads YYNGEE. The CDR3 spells CASSVAARGYEQYF. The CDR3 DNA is TGTGCCAGCAGCGTAGCTGCCAGGGGCTACGAGCAGTACTTC.

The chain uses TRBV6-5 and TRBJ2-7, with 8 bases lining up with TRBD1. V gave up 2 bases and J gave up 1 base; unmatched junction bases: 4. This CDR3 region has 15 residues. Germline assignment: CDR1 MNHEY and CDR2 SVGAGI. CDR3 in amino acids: CASSYETGVSYEQYF. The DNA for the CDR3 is TGTGCCAGCAGTTACGAGACAGGGGTATCCTACGAGCAGTACTTC.

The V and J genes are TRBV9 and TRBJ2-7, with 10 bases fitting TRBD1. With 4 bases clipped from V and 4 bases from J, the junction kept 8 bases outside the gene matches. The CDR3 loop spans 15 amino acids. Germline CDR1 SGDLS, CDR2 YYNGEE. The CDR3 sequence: CASSPWGQGRYEQYF. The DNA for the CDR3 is TGTGCCAGCAGCCCCTGGGGACAGGGGCGTTACGAGCAGTACTTC.

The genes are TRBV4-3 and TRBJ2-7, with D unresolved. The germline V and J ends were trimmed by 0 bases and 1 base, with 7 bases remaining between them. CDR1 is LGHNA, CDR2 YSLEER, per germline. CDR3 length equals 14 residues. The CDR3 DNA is TGCGCCAGCAGCCAAGATGAGAAGTCCTACGAGCAGTACTTC. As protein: CASSQDEKSYEQYF.

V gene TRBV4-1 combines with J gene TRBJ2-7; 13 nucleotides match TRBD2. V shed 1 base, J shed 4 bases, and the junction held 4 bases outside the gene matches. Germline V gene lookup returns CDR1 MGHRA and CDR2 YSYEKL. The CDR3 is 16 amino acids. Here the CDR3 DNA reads TGCGCCAGCAGCCAAGCCGGACTAGCGGGAGAATACGAGCAGTACTTC. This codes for CASSQAGLAGEYEQYF.

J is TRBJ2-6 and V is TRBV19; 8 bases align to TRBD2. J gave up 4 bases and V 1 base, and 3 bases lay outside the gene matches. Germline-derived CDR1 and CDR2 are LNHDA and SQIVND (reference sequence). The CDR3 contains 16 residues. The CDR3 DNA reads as TGTGCCAGTAGTATAGGCGGGGGGTCCGGGGCCAACGTCCTGACTTTC. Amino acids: CASSIGGGSGANVLTF.

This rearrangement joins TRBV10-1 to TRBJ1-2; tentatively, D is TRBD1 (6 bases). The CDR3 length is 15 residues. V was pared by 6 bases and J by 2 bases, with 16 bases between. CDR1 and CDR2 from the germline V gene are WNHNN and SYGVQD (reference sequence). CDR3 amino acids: CASRKAGHRNYGYTF. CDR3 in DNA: TGCGCCAGCAGAAAAGCGGGACACCGGAACTATGGCTACACCTTC.

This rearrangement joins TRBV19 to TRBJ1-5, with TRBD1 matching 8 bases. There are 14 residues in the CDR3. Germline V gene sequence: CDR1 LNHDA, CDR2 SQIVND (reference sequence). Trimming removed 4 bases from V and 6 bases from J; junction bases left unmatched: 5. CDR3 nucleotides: TGTGCCAGTAGTACCTACGACAGGGGTCAGCCCCAGCATTTT. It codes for CASSTYDRGQPQHF.

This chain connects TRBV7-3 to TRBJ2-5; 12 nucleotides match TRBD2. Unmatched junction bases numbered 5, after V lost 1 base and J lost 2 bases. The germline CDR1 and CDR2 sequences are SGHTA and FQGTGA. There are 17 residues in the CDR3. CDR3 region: CASSLIPLAGGQETQYF. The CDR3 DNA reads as TGTGCCAGCAGCTTAATACCTCTAGCGGGAGGGCAAGAGACCCAGTACTTC.

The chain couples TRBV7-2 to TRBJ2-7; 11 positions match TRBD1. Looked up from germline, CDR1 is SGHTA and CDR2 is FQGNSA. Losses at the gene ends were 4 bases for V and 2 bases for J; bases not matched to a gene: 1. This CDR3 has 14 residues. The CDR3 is CASSSGQGAYEQYF. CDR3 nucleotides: TGTGCCAGCAGCTCGGGACAGGGGGCCTACGAGCAGTACTTC.

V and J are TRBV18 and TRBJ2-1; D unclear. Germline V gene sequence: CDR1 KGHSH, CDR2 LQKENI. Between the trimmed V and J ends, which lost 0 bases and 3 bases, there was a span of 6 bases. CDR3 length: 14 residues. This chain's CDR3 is CASSPPSVYNEQFF. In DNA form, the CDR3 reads TGTGCCAGCTCACCACCGTCTGTCTACAATGAGCAGTTCTTC.

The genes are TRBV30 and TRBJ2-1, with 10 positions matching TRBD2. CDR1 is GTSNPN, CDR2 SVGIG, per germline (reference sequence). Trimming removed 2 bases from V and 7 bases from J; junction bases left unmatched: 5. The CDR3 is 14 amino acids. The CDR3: CAWSKGLAPNEQFF. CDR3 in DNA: TGTGCCTGGAGTAAGGGACTAGCGCCAAATGAGCAGTTCTTC. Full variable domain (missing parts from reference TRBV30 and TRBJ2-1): SQTIHQWPATLVQPVGSPLSLECTVEGTSNPNLYWYRQAAGRGLQLLFYSVGIGQISSEVPQNLSASRPQDRQFILSSKKLLLSDSGFYLCAWSKGLAPNEQFFGPGTRLTVL.

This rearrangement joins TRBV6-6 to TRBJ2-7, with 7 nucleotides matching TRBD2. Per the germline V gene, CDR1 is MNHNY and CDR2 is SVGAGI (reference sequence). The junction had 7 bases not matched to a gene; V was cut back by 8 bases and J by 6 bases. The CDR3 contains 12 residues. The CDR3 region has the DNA TGTGCCAGCGGGGCGGGAGTCACCGAGCAGTACTTC. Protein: CASGAGVTEQYF.

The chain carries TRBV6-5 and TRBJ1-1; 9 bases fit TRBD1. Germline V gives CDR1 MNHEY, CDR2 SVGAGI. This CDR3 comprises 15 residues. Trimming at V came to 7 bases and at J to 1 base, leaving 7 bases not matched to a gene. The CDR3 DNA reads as TGTGCCAGCATTAAAGGACAGGGGAAGAACACTGAAGCTTTCTTT. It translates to CASIKGQGKNTEAFF.

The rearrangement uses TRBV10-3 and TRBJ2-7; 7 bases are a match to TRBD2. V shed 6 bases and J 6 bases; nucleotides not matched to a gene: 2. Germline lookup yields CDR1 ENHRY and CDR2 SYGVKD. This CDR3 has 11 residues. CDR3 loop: CAIRGGGEQYF. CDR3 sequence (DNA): TGTGCCATCAGGGGCGGGGGCGAGCAGTACTTC.